The T cell receptor beta chain described here comes from a study of response to subunit inactivated influenza vaccine. General study points: Authors suggested each seasonal influenza vaccination recruits few new T cells.

V gave up 5 bases and J gave up 0 bases, with 25 bases separating them. Germline V gene lookup returns CDR1 SGHVS and CDR2 FQNEAQ. The CDR3 runs 20 residues. TCRdb analysed the RT-PCR reads with MiXCR anew, one entry per CDR3 protein. The sample consists of approximately 500,000 distinct CDR3 sequences, about 15% of them appearing once. The sample holds a few counts of this clonotype. Its matching antigen is unknown. This sequence was found in a man in his fifties or sixties who received an inactivated influenza vaccine. V is TRBV7-8 and J is TRBJ2-2; D ambiguous. This specimen was PBMCs from blood, taken about 13 days after vaccination. The CDR3 spells CASSPTLGSKKTANTGELFF. The CDR3 DNA follows: TGTGCCAGCAGCCCCACCTTAGGGTCTAAGAAAACCGCGAACACCGGGGAGCTGTTTTTT.